Below, 7 T cell receptor beta chains from the same sample are listed, as sequenced in a study of blood T cells in healthy people across ages (dated by TCRdb to about 2015). Library creation used 5' RACE. The listed sequencing device is Illumina HiSeq 2500. A second PCR of about 6 to 11 cycles was performed with a sample-barcoded 5' primer and a J-beta primer mix. In-frame beta chains were kept once TCRdb had trimmed the public reads at Q25 with fastp and called clones with MiXCR. Duplicate CDR3 protein sequences are folded into a single record with the most common DNA and genes. The table for this sample lists about 1.4 million distinct CDR3 sequences; approximately 63% of them were counted only once. 6.5% to 8.5% of the sample is held by the ten biggest clonotypes. The source material was blood. The receptors derive from a man between 18 and 35 years old in good health.

This clonotype was recorded a few times. CDR3 DNA sequence: TGCGCCAGCAGTGAGTCACTAGCGGGAGTAGCAGATACGCAGTATTTT. Its translation: CASSESLAGVADTQYF. J is TRBJ2-3 and V is TRBV10-2, with 11 bases identical to TRBD2. Germline CDR1 WSHSY, CDR2 SAAADI. There are 16 residues in the CDR3. After removal of 0 bases from V and 4 bases from J, the junction contained 3 bases not matched to a gene.

V gene TRBV7-3 combines with J gene TRBJ2-7, with D unresolved. The end of the DNA aligns better with TRBJ2-5, so the J call may be wrong. The CDR3 length is 15 residues. The V gene's germline CDR1 is SGHTA and CDR2 FQGTGA. CDR3 in DNA: TGTGCCAGCAGCTTAGATGGCGGATTCCAAGAGACCCAGTACTTC. It specifies CASSLDGGFQETQYF.

The chain has TRBV15 and TRBJ1-2; no clear D gene. The V gene's germline CDR1 is LNHNV and CDR2 YYDKDF (reference sequence). V dropped 3 bases and J dropped 4 bases, with 12 bases sitting between them. The CDR3 runs to 14 residues. The CDR3, as DNA: TGTGCCACCAGCAGTTCTGATGAGTTCTATGGCTACACCTTC. Amino acid sequence: CATSSSDEFYGYTF.

The V and J genes are TRBV4-2 and TRBJ2-3, with 15 bases matching TRBD2. Germline V gene lookup returns CDR1 LGHNA and CDR2 YNFKEQ. The CDR3 sequence is 16 residues long. The ends lost 4 bases at V and 6 bases at J; junction bases unmatched: 5. The CDR3 bases are TGTGCCAGCAGCCCCTGGACTAGCGGGAGGGACGATACGCAGTATTTT. This encodes CASSPWTSGRDDTQYF.

This clonotype was picked up one time. The CDR3 sequence is CASSSLPTSGGTDTQYF. The CDR3 nucleotides are TGCGCCAGCAGCTCTTTACCAACTAGCGGGGGCACAGATACGCAGTATTTT. The J gene is TRBJ2-3, the V gene TRBV5-1, with 10 bases lining up with TRBD2. Germline V CDR1 and CDR2: SGHRS, YFSETQ. The ends lost 3 bases at V and 1 base at J; junction bases unmatched: 8. This CDR3 is 17 amino acids long.

This rearrangement joins TRBV7-2 to TRBJ2-1, with D possibly being TRBD1 or TRBD2 (5 bases each). Germline lookup yields CDR1 SGHTA and CDR2 FQGNSA. V lost 1 base to trimming and J lost 10 bases, with 14 bases between them. The CDR3 spans 14 residues. CDR3 loop: CASSLDVGTGEQFF. CDR3 in DNA: TGTGCCAGCAGCTTAGATGTAGGGACCGGCGAGCAGTTCTTC.

The rearrangement uses TRBV3-1 and TRBJ2-1; tentatively, D is TRBD2 (6 bases). The germline V gene encodes CDR1 LGHDT and CDR2 YNNKEL (reference sequence). This CDR3 spans 14 amino acids. Trimming shortened V by 4 bases and J by 5 bases, and 12 bases separated the two germline ends. The CDR3 loop is CASSLQGLHNEQFF. The CDR3 DNA sequence: TGTGCCAGCAGCCTTCAGGGACTTCACAATGAGCAGTTCTTC.